This T cell receptor beta chain came from a study of T cell responses to AZD1222 COVID-19 vaccine. Points on this clone: What it binds is unknown.

Study-level results: Clonal diversity was possibly underestimated; the donors were predominantly white British and more often female.

The method was immunoSEQ multiplex PCR; TCRdb's version includes in-frame clones alone and lacks a portion of them. The repertoire holds roughly 110,000 clones, 90% seen once, with 8% in the top ten. This CDR3 has 18 amino acids. The material was peripheral blood, obtained 28 days after the second AZD1222 dose. The genes are TRBV21-1 and TRBJ1-6. TRBV21-1 corresponds to a pseudogene. This clonotype originated in an adult who received the AZD1222 COVID-19 vaccine. The CDR3, as DNA: TGTGCCAGCAGCAAACCGGGGTTGTTGCGGGAGAGGAATTCACCCCTCCACTTT. Amino acids: CASSKPGLLRERNSPLHF.